The 16 T cell receptor beta chains reported below all come from one sample, sequenced in a study of post-analysis software for immune sequencing data. Included in the TCR beta cDNA libraries were unique molecular identifiers. Each CDR3 protein gets one entry after TCRdb re-called the PCR reads with MiXCR. Of about half a million distinct CDR3 sequences in the sample, roughly 45% were seen once. Findings and limits, study-wide: About five TRBV segments appeared more often in patients than in controls, and TRBV5-6, TRBV5-1 and TRBV20-1 were among these.

No antigen has been assigned to these receptors. The sample consisted of blood. Receptors were obtained from a girl between 5 and 17 years old with multiple sclerosis.

The V and J genes are TRBV10-3 and TRBJ2-6, with D possibly matching TRBD2 (5 bases). The CDR3 consists of 18 residues. Germline CDR1 ENHRY, CDR2 SYGVKD. The V end was cut by 0 bases, the J end by 1 base, with 13 bases between. This chain's CDR3 is CAISESMAAASGANVLTF. The CDR3 region has the DNA TGTGCCATCAGTGAGTCGATGGCAGCGGCGTCTGGGGCCAACGTCCTGACTTTC.

This rearrangement joins TRBV12-3 or TRBV12-4 to TRBJ2-1, with D maybe TRBD2 (6 bases). The CDR3 length is 14 residues. V was clipped by 1 base and J by 8 bases, with 12 bases between them. The CDR3 region has the DNA TGTGCCAGCAGTTTAGTATTCGGGGGTTATGAGCAGTTCTTC. Amino acids: CASSLVFGGYEQFF.

The chain recombines TRBV3-1 with TRBJ1-2; a possible D gene is TRBD1 (5 bases). In germline, CDR1 is LGHDT, CDR2 YNNKEL (reference sequence). The V end was cut by 3 bases, the J end by 4 bases, with 21 bases between. CDR3 length equals 17 residues. This CDR3 is CASSHQIKSQGGYGYTF. The CDR3 nucleotides are TGTGCCAGCAGCCATCAAATTAAATCCCAGGGAGGCTATGGCTACACCTTC.

Regarding this clonotype: One end of the junction is discordant with germline, which a read error may explain. The chain employs TRBV12-3 or TRBV12-4 and TRBJ2-5; maybe TRBD2 (7 bases). This CDR3 region has 13 residues. The CDR3 coding sequence is TGTGCCAGCAGAGCCGGGGGGCAAGAGACCCGGTACTTC. Residues: CASRAGGQETRYF.

V gene TRBV20-1 combines with J gene TRBJ2-5, with TRBD2 matching 13 bases. The germline V gene has CDR1 DFQATT and CDR2 SNEGSKA (reference sequence). The trim removed 0 bases at V and 4 bases at J, leaving 2 bases unmatched. The CDR3 has 15 amino acids. The CDR3 DNA is TGCAGTGCTAGAGATTGGACTAGCGGGAGAGAGACCCAGTACTTC. Encoded protein: CSARDWTSGRETQYF.

The chain carries TRBV5-6 and TRBJ2-7; 8 bases line up with TRBD1. The ends lost 4 bases at V and 2 bases at J; junction bases unmatched: 8. From germline, CDR1 is SGHDT and CDR2 YYEEEE. The CDR3 runs to 15 residues. In DNA, the CDR3 is TGTGCCAGCAGCGGCACAGGACAGGGACCCTACGAGCAGTACTTC. Amino acid sequence: CASSGTGQGPYEQYF. Full variable domain (missing parts from reference TRBV5-6 and TRBJ2-7): DAGVTQSPTHLIKTRGQQVTLRCSPKSGHDTVSWYQQALGQGPQFIFQYYEEEERQRGNFPDRFSGHQFPNYSSELNVNALLLGDSALYLCASSGTGQGPYEQYFGPGTRLTVT.

CDR3 residues: CASSFRTGTNEQYF. The CDR3 nucleotides read TGTGCCAGCAGTTTCCGGACAGGGACCAATGAGCAGTACTTC. The V gene is TRBV12-3 or TRBV12-4, the J gene TRBJ2-5, with 8 bases that match TRBD1. The CDR3 loop spans 14 amino acids. The V and J ends lost 3 bases and 11 bases, in that order; junction bases with no gene match: 11.

The chain recombines TRBV6-5 with TRBJ2-5; unclear D gene. Per the germline V gene, CDR1 is MNHEY and CDR2 is SVGAGI. V lost 6 bases and J 5 bases, leaving 16 bases between the germline ends. This CDR3 spans 14 amino acids. CDR3 in amino acids: CASREDNSRETQYF. In DNA form, the CDR3 reads TGTGCCAGCAGGGAAGACAACAGTCGGGAGACCCAGTACTTC.

This clonotype has only a few counts. The V gene is TRBV7-3, the J gene TRBJ2-1, with 7 bases aligning to TRBD2. Germline trimming cut 6 bases from V and 7 bases from J; bases unmatched to any gene: 6. Germline V gives CDR1 SGHTA, CDR2 FQGTGA. The CDR3 has 13 residues. The CDR3 protein is CASSPPGGNEQFF. In nucleotides, the CDR3 is TGTGCCAGCAGTCCCCCCGGGGGGAATGAGCAGTTCTTC.

The CDR3 spells CATSDTNGQPEQFF. DNA for the CDR3: TGTGCCACCAGTGATACCAACGGACAGCCTGAGCAGTTCTTC. V is TRBV24-1 and J is TRBJ2-1, with a possible D match to TRBD1 (6 bases). Germline V lookup: CDR1 KGHDR, CDR2 SFDVKD. There are 14 residues in the CDR3. The V gene lost 3 bases and the J gene lost 9 bases, with 14 bases spanning the gap.

V usage is TRBV28 and J usage is TRBJ1-2; D gene uncertain. The CDR3 loop spans 14 amino acids. Germline V gene sequence: CDR1 MDHEN, CDR2 SYDVKM. V was trimmed by 7 bases and J by 2 bases, leaving 14 bases between them. The CDR3 loop is CASTVPGRNYGYTF. The CDR3 region has the DNA TGTGCCAGCACCGTCCCAGGCAGGAACTATGGCTACACCTTC.

The chain joins TRBV12-3 or TRBV12-4 to TRBJ1-2; D may be TRBD1 (5 bases). The CDR3 runs to 15 residues. V lost 6 bases and J lost 0, with 14 bases in between. The CDR3 loop is CASRTRTISNYGYTF. The CDR3 DNA sequence: TGTGCCAGCAGAACTCGGACAATATCTAACTATGGCTACACCTTC.

The chain carries TRBV12-3 or TRBV12-4 and TRBJ1-1; TRBD1 matches 7 bases. V lost 3 bases to trimming and J lost 4 bases; unmatched junction nucleotides: 5. The CDR3 covers 14 residues. This CDR3 reads CASSFRQGSTEAFF. The DNA of the CDR3 is TGTGCCAGCAGTTTTAGACAGGGCTCCACTGAAGCTTTCTTT.

This clonotype came up a few times. V gene TRBV20-1 combines with J gene TRBJ2-5; D remains unclear. V was cut by 6 bases and J by 2 bases, with 10 bases left in between. Germline CDR1 is DFQATT and CDR2 is SNEGSKA (reference sequence). The CDR3 runs 12 residues. For the CDR3, the DNA is TGCAGTGCCCCCCCGGGTCAAGAGACCCAGTACTTC. Amino acids: CSAPPGQETQYF.

The chain uses TRBV6-5 and TRBJ1-6, with D possibly being TRBD1 (6 bases). CDR1 and CDR2 (germline): MNHEY, SVGAGI. This CDR3 is 14 amino acids long. Between the trimmed V and J ends, which lost 4 bases and 9 bases, there was a span of 13 bases. CDR3: CASSFIQGSSPLHF. For the CDR3, the DNA is TGTGCCAGCAGTTTCATACAGGGTAGTTCACCCCTCCACTTT.

The V and J genes are TRBV12-3 or TRBV12-4 and TRBJ1-5, with D perhaps matching TRBD1 (5 bases). The V gene lost 3 bases and the J gene lost 5 bases, with 11 bases spanning the gap. CDR3 length: 14 amino acids. CDR3 sequence reads: CASSLALGDQPQHF. CDR3 in DNA: TGTGCCAGCAGTTTGGCCTTGGGGGATCAGCCCCAGCATTTT.